Listed below are T cell receptor beta chains from one sample, sequenced in a study of metastatic and nonmetastatic thyroid tumors. MiXCR re-clonotyped the PCR reads for TCRdb. Seen here are about 16,000 clones, 9.5% to 15% observed once, and the top ten hold 15%. The sample was tumor tissue. The receptors were sampled from a female donor with papillary thyroid cancer or a benign thyroid nodule (not recorded which). Some clones in this sample may be carry-over from other donors' samples. The conserved cysteine and the conserved F or W are not part of the CDR3 here. Each record gives: V gene, CDR3 protein.

TRBV28 | ASSLYSGIGYNEQF
TRBV2 | ASSETGSSTDTQY
TRBV5-1 | ASSLLVSGGPGELF
TRBV10-1 | ASSESGGVTEAF
TRBV6-1 | ASSEPGQRSYEQY
TRBV7-3 | ASSLRTGEYEKLF
TRBV10-1 | ASSESGRSYNEQF
TRBV12-3/TRBV12-4 | ASRLTGSYNEQF
TRBV11-3 | ASSPGLLDEQY
TRBV18 | ASSPTGIYTEAF
TRBV6-5 | ASSYSSLRSGNTIY
TRBV12-3/TRBV12-4 | ASSLGSPDTQY
TRBV5-1 | ASSLATHTDTQY
TRBV7-9 | ASRSSAATYEQY
TRBV12-3/TRBV12-4 | ASSRGAGELF
TRBV28 | ASRELRAANIQY
TRBV6-6 | ASSYTGRGANVLT
TRBV10-2 | ASSASRGGNGELF
TRBV6-1 | ASSGYFGTTTNEKLF
TRBV20-1 | SASPRVGGRSYNEQF
TRBV6-5 | ASSYSTGRGNYGYT
TRBV11-2 | ASSSGGREQF
TRBV18 | ASSPGLAGGTSYNEQF
TRBV24-1 | ATSDQLPGQTDTQY
TRBV12-3/TRBV12-4 | ASRPSGRTLMNIQY
TRBV15 | ATSRNSLWDEQY
TRBV7-6 | ASSLVATSYEQY
TRBV19 | ASSGGQGDQPQH
TRBV4-1 | ASSQAGGGNEQF
TRBV12-5 | ASGLSRQLGNQPQH
TRBV2 | ASSKGVDRGVYGYT
TRBV20-1 | SATSGSTDTQY
TRBV2 | ASTRGLSNTEAF
TRBV19 | ASSKGSGRLLGANVLT
TRBV4-1 | ASSQDVAVGGELF
TRBV24-1 | ATSDPQTYGYT
TRBV6-1 | ASNPPGQGGSYEQY
TRBV6-1 | ASSEGSGGLTDTQY
TRBV5-6 | ASSIHRGPPTDTQY
TRBV6-2/TRBV6-3 | ASSELAGMGEQY
TRBV12-3/TRBV12-4 | ASSYLSGGAPSTDTQY
TRBV6-1 | ASSEFFGEQF
TRBV6-1 | ASSEEGNTIY
TRBV19 | ASSKGSSYEQY
TRBV11-1 | ASSLSGTGGGTEAF
TRBV20-1 | SASGLAGGPEGTQY
TRBV20-1 | SARDIIRGGGNTETF